This T cell receptor (beta chain) was observed in a study of radiotherapy plus CTLA-4 blockade in lung cancer. The data were produced by immunoSEQ multiplex PCR, yet TCRdb's version contains in-frame clones alone and is incomplete. Counted here are about 120,000 clones, around 90% occurring once; the ten biggest clones make up roughly 7%. Here the sequenced sample was peripheral blood, taken from a patient treated with radiotherapy plus ipilimumab. The TCR comes from a human donor with non-small cell lung cancer that progressed on radiotherapy plus ipilimumab.

CDR3 loop: CASSPVVTADTQYF. DNA of the CDR3: TGTGCCAGCTCACCAGTGGTGACTGCAGATACGCAGTATTTT. The chain carries TRBV18 and TRBJ2-3; D unclear. Germline values: CDR1 KGHSH, CDR2 LQKENI. Deletions cut 2 bases from V and 4 bases from J, with 10 bases between. This CDR3 spans 14 amino acids.